A selection of T cell receptor beta chains follows, all from one sample in a study of blood T cell repertoires in COVID-19. Method: immunoSEQ multiplex PCR; TCRdb's copy keeps in-frame clones and lacks some. The profile shows 85,000 to 95,000 clones, around 87% of them singletons. The sequencing input was peripheral blood. The receptor set was obtained from a human donor with acute or convalescent COVID-19. The donor label of this sample is uncertain. CDR3s include the opening cysteine and the closing phenylalanine or tryptophan. The order of the fields is D gene, J gene, clone size, V gene, CDR3 protein, CDR3 DNA. D genes are given only for firm matches. The size of a clone is reported for some rows only, either as once, few or many, or as a class for expanded clones.

D gene: NA; J gene: TRBJ2-1; clone size: NA; V gene: TRBV11-2; CDR3 protein: CASIQGYYNEQFF; CDR3 DNA: TGTGCCAGCATCCAGGGTTACTACAATGAGCAGTTCTTC
D gene: NA; J gene: TRBJ2-3; clone size: NA; V gene: TRBV14; CDR3 protein: CASSQITTDTQYF; CDR3 DNA: TGTGCCAGCAGCCAAATAACCACTGATACGCAGTATTTT
D gene: TRBD2; J gene: TRBJ2-3; clone size: NA; V gene: TRBV6-6; CDR3 protein: CASTGTSGGPDTQYF; CDR3 DNA: TGTGCCAGCACCGGAACTAGCGGGGGACCAGATACGCAGTATTTT
D gene: TRBD1; J gene: TRBJ1-2; clone size: NA; V gene: TRBV30; CDR3 protein: CAWSRRTGQIGYTF; CDR3 DNA: TGTGCCTGGAGCCGTAGGACAGGGCAGATTGGCTACACCTTC
D gene: NA; J gene: TRBJ2-5; clone size: NA; V gene: TRBV5-1; CDR3 protein: CASSLLTREETQYF; CDR3 DNA: TGCGCCAGCAGCTTACTTACTAGGGAAGAGACCCAGTACTTC
D gene: NA; J gene: TRBJ1-2; clone size: NA; V gene: TRBV7-9; CDR3 protein: CASSLMDSYGYTF; CDR3 DNA: TGTGCCAGCAGCCTTATGGACAGCTATGGCTACACCTTC
D gene: TRBD1; J gene: TRBJ1-1; clone size: NA; V gene: TRBV29-1; CDR3 protein: CSVGPRQGANTEAFF; CDR3 DNA: TGCAGCGTTGGGCCCCGACAGGGGGCGAACACTGAAGCTTTCTTT
D gene: NA; J gene: TRBJ2-3; clone size: NA; V gene: TRBV18; CDR3 protein: CASSPGGVRDTQYF; CDR3 DNA: TGTGCCAGCTCACCCGGCGGGGTAAGAGATACGCAGTATTTT
D gene: TRBD2; J gene: TRBJ2-2; clone size: NA; V gene: TRBV30; CDR3 protein: CAWSTGLAGGLTGELFF; CDR3 DNA: TGTGCCTGGAGTACGGGACTAGCGGGGGGGCTTACCGGGGAGCTGTTTTTT
D gene: NA; J gene: TRBJ2-1; clone size: NA; V gene: TRBV24-1; CDR3 protein: CATSGAGLGDNEQFF; CDR3 DNA: TGTGCCACCAGTGGGGCGGGACTGGGGGACAATGAGCAGTTCTTC
D gene: NA; J gene: TRBJ2-5; clone size: NA; V gene: TRBV29-1; CDR3 protein: CSVQRGSQETQYF; CDR3 DNA: TGCAGCGTTCAAAGGGGGAGCCAAGAGACCCAGTACTTC
D gene: TRBD1; J gene: TRBJ1-1; clone size: NA; V gene: TRBV10-3; CDR3 protein: CAIKSGGNIDTEAFF; CDR3 DNA: TGTGCCATAAAATCAGGGGGCAATATTGACACTGAAGCTTTCTTT
D gene: NA; J gene: TRBJ2-2; clone size: NA; V gene: TRBV6-5; CDR3 protein: CASSYRGGELFF; CDR3 DNA: TGTGCCAGCAGTTATCGGGGCGGGGAGCTGTTTTTT
D gene: TRBD2; J gene: TRBJ2-1; clone size: NA; V gene: TRBV29-1; CDR3 protein: CSVVPRTSGNNEQFF; CDR3 DNA: TGCAGCGTTGTCCCTAGGACTAGCGGAAACAATGAGCAGTTCTTC
D gene: TRBD1; J gene: TRBJ1-2; clone size: once; V gene: TRBV7-2; CDR3 protein: CASSPWTGTVGYTF; CDR3 DNA: TGTGCCAGCAGCCCTTGGACAGGGACGGTTGGCTACACCTTC
D gene: NA; J gene: TRBJ2-3; clone size: few; V gene: TRBV10-3; CDR3 protein: CAIRGGLGTDTQYF; CDR3 DNA: TGTGCCATCAGGGGGGGGCTTGGCACAGATACGCAGTATTTT
D gene: NA; J gene: TRBJ2-7; clone size: NA; V gene: TRBV30; CDR3 protein: CAWSAGLTNEQYF; CDR3 DNA: TGTGCCTGGAGTGCGGGACTTACGAACGAGCAGTACTTC
D gene: NA; J gene: TRBJ2-5; clone size: NA; V gene: TRBV7-2; CDR3 protein: CASSPPGSQETQYF; CDR3 DNA: TGTGCCAGCAGCCCACCGGGGAGCCAAGAGACCCAGTACTTC
D gene: TRBD1; J gene: TRBJ1-1; clone size: NA; V gene: TRBV29-1; CDR3 protein: CSVSRDSRREAFF; CDR3 DNA: TGCAGCGTCAGCCGGGACAGCCGCAGAGAAGCTTTCTTT
D gene: NA; J gene: TRBJ2-7; clone size: NA; V gene: TRBV6-2/TRBV6-3; CDR3 protein: CASSYRSYEQYF; CDR3 DNA: TGTGCCAGCAGTTACCGCTCCTACGAGCAGTACTTC
D gene: NA; J gene: TRBJ2-7; clone size: NA; V gene: TRBV12-3/TRBV12-4; CDR3 protein: CASRGQSYEQYF; CDR3 DNA: TGTGCCAGCAGAGGACAGTCCTACGAGCAGTACTTC
D gene: TRBD2; J gene: TRBJ2-7; clone size: NA; V gene: TRBV14; CDR3 protein: CASSQALARGEQYF; CDR3 DNA: TGTGCCAGCAGCCAAGCACTAGCGAGGGGCGAGCAGTACTTC
D gene: TRBD2; J gene: TRBJ2-2; clone size: NA; V gene: TRBV5-4; CDR3 protein: CASSHGLAGSRITGELFF; CDR3 DNA: TGTGCCAGCAGCCACGGACTAGCGGGGTCTCGGATAACCGGGGAGCTGTTTTTT
D gene: NA; J gene: TRBJ2-3; clone size: NA; V gene: TRBV7-8; CDR3 protein: CASSFSGFIDTQYF; CDR3 DNA: TGTGCCAGCAGCTTTAGCGGATTCATAGATACGCAGTATTTT
D gene: NA; J gene: TRBJ2-5; clone size: few; V gene: TRBV5-8; CDR3 protein: CASSLDGLLQETQYF; CDR3 DNA: TGTGCCAGCAGCTTGGACGGGTTGCTCCAAGAGACCCAGTACTTC
D gene: NA; J gene: TRBJ2-1; clone size: NA; V gene: TRBV2; CDR3 protein: CASRLMTGGVDEQFF; CDR3 DNA: TGTGCCAGCAGGTTAATGACGGGGGGCGTGGATGAGCAGTTCTTC
D gene: TRBD2; J gene: TRBJ2-2; clone size: NA; V gene: TRBV7-9; CDR3 protein: CASSPRGTRKTGELFF; CDR3 DNA: TGTGCCAGCAGCCCCCGGGGGACTAGGAAAACCGGGGAGCTGTTTTTT
D gene: NA; J gene: TRBJ2-2; clone size: few; V gene: TRBV25-1; CDR3 protein: CASSDPGAGVRTGELFF; CDR3 DNA: TGTGCCAGCAGTGACCCCGGGGCAGGGGTTCGGACCGGGGAGCTGTTTTTT
D gene: NA; J gene: TRBJ2-7; clone size: NA; V gene: TRBV5-6; CDR3 protein: CASSLGGGNYEQYF; CDR3 DNA: TGTGCCAGCAGCTTGGGGGGCGGCAACTACGAGCAGTACTTC
D gene: TRBD1; J gene: TRBJ1-2; clone size: NA; V gene: TRBV7-6; CDR3 protein: CASSPTGSYGYTF; CDR3 DNA: TGTGCCAGCAGCCCGACAGGGTCCTATGGCTACACCTTC
D gene: TRBD1; J gene: TRBJ1-1; clone size: NA; V gene: TRBV29-1; CDR3 protein: CSVGTGTENTEAFF; CDR3 DNA: TGCAGCGTGGGAACCGGGACAGAGAACACTGAAGCTTTCTTT
D gene: TRBD1; J gene: TRBJ1-2; clone size: once; V gene: TRBV10-1; CDR3 protein: CASSSGTGEGYTF; CDR3 DNA: TGCGCCAGCAGCTCCGGGACAGGTGAAGGCTACACCTTC
D gene: TRBD2; J gene: TRBJ2-7; clone size: few; V gene: TRBV11-3; CDR3 protein: CASSLATSGVYEQYF; CDR3 DNA: TGTGCCAGCAGCTTGGCGACTAGCGGGGTCTACGAGCAGTACTTC
D gene: NA; J gene: TRBJ1-1; clone size: NA; V gene: TRBV28; CDR3 protein: CASSLRGRVWTEAFF; CDR3 DNA: TGTGCCAGCAGTTTACGAGGCAGGGTGTGGACTGAAGCTTTCTTT
D gene: NA; J gene: TRBJ1-3; clone size: NA; V gene: TRBV10-3; CDR3 protein: CAIGPAWDTGNTIYF; CDR3 DNA: TGTGCCATCGGGCCAGCATGGGACACTGGAAACACCATATATTTT
D gene: NA; J gene: TRBJ2-1; clone size: NA; V gene: TRBV2; CDR3 protein: CASTLGRNEQFF; CDR3 DNA: TGTGCCAGCACCTTAGGGAGGAATGAGCAGTTCTTC
D gene: NA; J gene: TRBJ2-2; clone size: NA; V gene: TRBV18; CDR3 protein: CASSPPNTFNTGELFF; CDR3 DNA: TGTGCCAGCTCACCACCAAACACCTTCAACACCGGGGAGCTGTTTTTT
D gene: TRBD1; J gene: TRBJ1-1; clone size: NA; V gene: TRBV18; CDR3 protein: CASSQTGQGPPVNTEAFF; CDR3 DNA: TGTGCCAGCTCACAGACGGGACAGGGTCCCCCCGTGAACACTGAAGCTTTCTTT
D gene: NA; J gene: TRBJ2-5; clone size: NA; V gene: TRBV21-1; CDR3 protein: CASSNFGREEETQYF; CDR3 DNA: TGTGCCAGCAGCAACTTCGGGCGGGAGGAAGAGACCCAGTACTTC
D gene: TRBD2; J gene: TRBJ2-7; clone size: NA; V gene: TRBV28; CDR3 protein: CASISGGERGAYEQYF; CDR3 DNA: TGTGCCAGCATTTCGGGCGGGGAGCGGGGGGCCTACGAGCAGTACTTC
D gene: NA; J gene: TRBJ2-3; clone size: NA; V gene: TRBV7-3; CDR3 protein: CASSLRGVTGTSTDTQYF; CDR3 DNA: TGTGCCAGCAGCTTAAGGGGGGTGACGGGTACTAGCACAGATACGCAGTATTTT
D gene: TRBD2; J gene: TRBJ2-7; clone size: once; V gene: TRBV9; CDR3 protein: CASSAGLAGFYEQYF; CDR3 DNA: TGTGCCAGCAGCGCGGGACTAGCGGGGTTCTACGAGCAGTACTTC
D gene: TRBD1; J gene: TRBJ1-2; clone size: NA; V gene: TRBV29-1; CDR3 protein: CSGGGQSYGYTF; CDR3 DNA: TGCAGCGGGGGGGGACAGAGCTATGGCTACACCTTC
D gene: TRBD1; J gene: TRBJ1-2; clone size: once; V gene: TRBV4-1; CDR3 protein: CASSQASRDRGLGKDGYTF; CDR3 DNA: TGCGCCAGCAGCCAAGCTTCCCGGGACAGGGGGTTGGGTAAAGATGGCTACACCTTC
D gene: NA; J gene: TRBJ1-2; clone size: NA; V gene: TRBV11-2; CDR3 protein: CASSLDIGPGPGYTF; CDR3 DNA: TGTGCCAGCAGCTTAGATATTGGCCCGGGTCCTGGCTACACCTTC